One sample yielded the 18 T cell receptor beta chains listed below, sequenced in a study of human T cells and chemical hapten exposure. The time point here: pre-sensitization, week 0. Treatment indicated: therapeutic diphenylcyclopropenone sensitization with weekly scalp DPC. Each CDR3 protein gets one entry after TCRdb re-called the RACE reads with MiXCR. Of around 350,000 distinct CDR3 sequences in the sample, about 5% were seen once. The sequences come from whole blood, collected in connection with sensitization to the hapten diphenylcyclopropenone (DPC). These receptors were obtained from a woman aged 18-29 years with alopecia areata. Some clones in this sample may be carry-over from other donors' samples.

This clonotype was counted many times. The chain joins TRBV2 to TRBJ2-7; D not resolved. Germline CDR1 and CDR2: SNHLY and FYNNEI. The CDR3 has 14 amino acids. Trimming pared 6 bases from V and 4 bases from J, leaving 16 bases between. The CDR3 here is CASSQRAVEYEQYF. As DNA, the CDR3 is TGTGCCAGCAGCCAACGGGCAGTGGAGTACGAGCAGTACTTC.

This clonotype was recorded at least ten times. This rearrangement joins TRBV12-3 or TRBV12-4 to TRBJ1-3; D is undetermined. V lost 3 bases, J lost 0 bases, and 9 bases lay in between. The CDR3 is 15 residues long. The CDR3 here is CASSLASDSGNTIYF. The CDR3, as DNA: TGTGCCAGCAGTTTGGCATCAGACTCTGGAAACACCATATATTTT.

The chain couples TRBV6-2 or TRBV6-3 to TRBJ2-5; D is perhaps TRBD2 (6 bases). The CDR3 sequence is 14 residues long. V lost 6 bases and J 0 bases, leaving 11 bases between the germline ends. CDR1 MNHEY and CDR2 SVGEGT come from the germline V gene. The CDR3 nucleotides are TGTGCCAGCAGACCTCTAGCGAACCAAGAGACCCAGTACTTC. This gives the protein CASRPLANQETQYF.

The gene calls are TRBV28 and TRBJ1-5; no clear D gene. Germline V gene sequence: CDR1 MDHEN, CDR2 SYDVKM. The CDR3 length is 12 residues. The V end was cut by 2 bases, the J end by 9 bases, with 8 bases between. The CDR3 here is CASSLLGGPQHF. For the CDR3, the DNA is TGTGCCAGCAGTTTACTTGGAGGGCCCCAGCATTTT.

This clonotype was detected a few times. CDR3 sequence: CASSQEGRYTGELFF. Written as DNA, the CDR3 is TGCGCCAGCAGCCAAGAAGGACGATACACCGGGGAGCTGTTTTTT. V is TRBV4-1 and J is TRBJ2-2; D remains unclear. Germline values: CDR1 MGHRA, CDR2 YSYEKL. This CDR3 comprises 15 residues. Trimming took off 0 bases at V and 3 bases at J, with 8 bases between the two ends.

The chain employs TRBV15 and TRBJ1-2; TRBD1 agrees at 7 bases. CDR3 length equals 14 residues. Germline values: CDR1 LNHNV, CDR2 YYDKDF (reference sequence). After removal of 9 bases from V and 4 bases from J, the junction contained 11 bases not matched to a gene. The CDR3 reads CATRQGNEAYGYTF. The CDR3 DNA sequence: TGTGCCACGAGACAGGGAAACGAAGCCTATGGCTACACCTTC.

This clonotype was detected ten times or more. Here the CDR3 DNA reads TGCGCCAGCAGTACTACAGGGGTAACGAACACTGAAGCTTTCTTT. This gives the protein CASSTTGVTNTEAFF. This chain joins TRBV5-1 and TRBJ1-1; 7 bases are shared with TRBD1. Germline CDR1 SGHRS, CDR2 YFSETQ. CDR3 length: 15 amino acids. Trimming took 5 bases from V and 1 from J; bases not matched to a gene: 8.

The chain employs TRBV10-3 and TRBJ1-2, with D possibly TRBD1 on 6 matching bases. Trimming removed 7 bases from V and 2 bases from J, with 14 bases in between. Germline V CDR1 and CDR2: ENHRY, SYGVKD. The CDR3 is made up of 14 amino acids. Here the CDR3 DNA reads TGTGCCATCACTTTAGACAGGATGAACTATGGCTACACCTTC. Its protein is CAITLDRMNYGYTF.

This clonotype was observed many times. This chain uses TRBV6-5 with TRBJ1-1, with D uncertain. The germline gives CDR1 MNHEY, CDR2 SVGAGI. The CDR3 totals 15 residues. Trimming shortened V by 2 bases and J by 0 bases, and 10 bases separated the two germline ends. The CDR3 nucleotides are TGTGCCAGCAGTTACCTTAACCTGATGAACACTGAAGCTTTCTTT. Its translation is CASSYLNLMNTEAFF.

The sample holds many counts of this clonotype. This chain joins TRBV28 and TRBJ1-1; 9 positions agree with TRBD1. J was trimmed by 11 bases and V by 6 bases; bases with no gene match: 10. Looked up from germline, CDR1 is MDHEN and CDR2 is SYDVKM. The CDR3 has 13 residues. As DNA, the CDR3 is TGTGCCAGCAGAGGACAGGGGCGTGGTGGGGCTTTCTTT. Translation: CASRGQGRGGAFF.

A few counts support this clonotype. The genes are TRBV7-6 and TRBJ2-3; D is ambiguous. The CDR3 runs 12 residues. Germline V lookup: CDR1 SGHVS, CDR2 FNYEAQ. The V end was cut by 1 base, the J end by 8 bases, with 7 bases between. This CDR3 is CASSLEGVTQYF. CDR3 bases: TGTGCCAGCAGCTTAGAGGGCGTTACGCAGTATTTT.

V and J are TRBV21-1 and TRBJ1-3. TRBV21-1 is a recognized pseudogene. This CDR3 region has 12 residues. Here the CDR3 reads CASSKPSPTIYF. The CDR3 nucleotides are TGTGCCAGCAGCAAACCCTCCCCCACCATATATTTT.

This clonotype was seen ten or more times. This chain connects TRBV29-1 to TRBJ1-1, with 11 bases matching TRBD1. V gave up 6 bases and J gave up 0 bases; unmatched junction bases: 15. CDR3 length: 18 residues. Germline lookup yields CDR1 SQVTM and CDR2 ANQGSEA. The CDR3 nucleotides are TGCAGCGTCTACCCCGGGACAGGGGGGGAAAGTATGAACACTGAAGCTTTCTTT. Its protein product is CSVYPGTGGESMNTEAFF. The full variable domain, with the rest looked up from reference TRBV29-1 and TRBJ1-1, is SAVISQKPSRDICQRGTSLTIQCQVDSQVTMMFWYRQQPGQSLTLIATANQGSEATYESGFVIDKFPISRPNLTFSTLTVSNMSPEDSSIYLCSVYPGTGGESMNTEAFFGQGTRLTVV.

Many counts were recorded for this clonotype. CDR3 nucleotide sequence: TGTGCCAGCAGCCCCAGTGCGGGGGGATACAATGAGCAGTTCTTC. It is translated as CASSPSAGGYNEQFF. This chain links TRBV7-3 with TRBJ2-1, with 8 bases identical to TRBD2. The ends lost 5 bases at V and 4 bases at J; junction bases unmatched: 7. Germline V gives CDR1 SGHTA, CDR2 FQGTGA. The CDR3 loop spans 15 amino acids.

The chain couples TRBV6-2 or TRBV6-3 to TRBJ1-2; tentative D call: TRBD1 (6 bases). The CDR3 length is 15 residues. Germline CDR1 reads MNHEY; CDR2 reads SVGEGT. V was clipped by 7 bases and J by 3 bases, with 18 bases between them. The CDR3 spells CASNDGLRGYYGYTF. In DNA form, the CDR3 reads TGTGCCAGCAACGACGGGCTCAGGGGATACTATGGCTACACCTTC.

This clonotype was counted many times. The V and J genes are TRBV6-1 and TRBJ1-6; D might be TRBD1 (5 bases). V was shortened by 8 bases and J by 0 bases, with 11 bases between the two germline ends. Germline V gene sequence: CDR1 MNHNS, CDR2 SASEGT. The CDR3 runs to 15 residues. The CDR3 reads CASGDGSSYNSPLHF. In DNA, the CDR3 is TGTGCCAGCGGGGACGGAAGCTCCTATAATTCACCCCTCCACTTT.

This clonotype was observed many times. The gene calls are TRBV5-1 and TRBJ2-7, with 10 nucleotides matching TRBD1. The CDR3 loop spans 14 amino acids. V dropped 4 bases and J dropped 7; count of bases not matched to a gene: 8. CDR1 and CDR2 (germline): SGHRS, YFSETQ. The CDR3 sequence is CASSTPGQGREQYF. The DNA of the CDR3 is TGCGCCAGCAGCACACCGGGACAGGGGAGGGAGCAGTACTTC.

The sample holds many counts of this clonotype. V usage is TRBV7-8 and J usage is TRBJ2-3; 7 bases agree with TRBD1. With 2 bases clipped from V and 0 bases from J, the junction kept 5 bases outside the gene matches. CDR3 length: 16 residues. CDR1 is SGHVS, CDR2 FQNEAQ, per germline. The CDR3 bases are TGTGCCAGCAGCTTATTTTGGGACAGCAGCACAGATACGCAGTATTTT. As protein: CASSLFWDSSTDTQYF.